This TCR beta chain emerged from a study of blood T cell repertoires in COVID-19. About the research overall: Acute and convalescent COVID-19 samples came from the United States, Italy and Spain. PBMCs, B-cell-depleted T cells, or T cells provided the cDNA or gDNA that made up the material.

Comments on this clone: The DNA is omitted, as the CDR3 cannot be located on it reliably, and the CDR3 follows TCRdb's listing.

Per the study methods: Reference gene primer amplification gave nucleated cell count estimates. TCRdb keeps only in-frame clones here, not all; method: immunoSEQ multiplex PCR. V and J calls and clone size follow that table, whereas D and trimming were derived from the DNA. Among fewer than 400,000 clones listed, roughly 85% were seen once. Both ends counted, the CDR3 spans 16 residues. The material sequenced was peripheral blood. The chain joins TRBV21-1 to TRBJ2-3; the table names TRBD2, a call not compared with the DNA. TRBV21-1 is a pseudogene. The receptor's source is a young woman with acute or convalescent COVID-19. CDR3 residues: CASSKVWGGGTDTQYF.